Listed below are T cell receptor beta chains from one sample, sequenced in a study of molecular identifiers for immune sequencing clone quantification. MiXCR was run by TCRdb on the PCR reads, yielding one entry per CDR3 protein. Among some 650,000 distinct CDR3 sequences listed, 15% to 20% were seen once. Sequenced sample: naive CD8+ T cells from blood, with Jurkat cell RNA spiked in. Receptors were obtained from a human donor in good health. Some libraries in this study had Jurkat cell RNA spiked in. Both conserved end residues are part of each CDR3. The order of the fields is clone size, D gene, V gene, J gene, CDR3 DNA, CDR3 protein. The D gene is left open where the match is weak. For some rows the clone size is stated as once, few or many, or as a class when expanded; others skip it.

clone size: many; D gene: .; V gene: TRBV7-9; J gene: TRBJ1-5; CDR3 DNA: TGTGCCAGCAGCGCGGGGAGGGGGAATCAGCCCCAGCATTTT; CDR3 protein: CASSAGRGNQPQHF
clone size: many; D gene: TRBD1; V gene: TRBV20-1; J gene: TRBJ2-5; CDR3 DNA: TGCAGTGCCGAACTCATTACCGGGACAGGCAGAGAGACCCAGTACTTC; CDR3 protein: CSAELITGTGRETQYF
clone size: many; D gene: .; V gene: TRBV25-1; J gene: TRBJ1-1; CDR3 DNA: TGTGCCAGCAGTGACCCCCTCCAGTTT; CDR3 protein: CASSDPLQF
clone size: .; D gene: .; V gene: TRBV30; J gene: TRBJ1-1; CDR3 DNA: TGTGCCTGGAGTGTAGGTCGGGTTTGGGAGGCTTTCTTT; CDR3 protein: CAWSVGRVWEAFF
clone size: .; D gene: .; V gene: TRBV29-1; J gene: TRBJ2-7; CDR3 DNA: TGCAGCGTTACGGACGAACAGAACTACGAGCAGTACTTC; CDR3 protein: CSVTDEQNYEQYF
clone size: many; D gene: TRBD1; V gene: TRBV6-2/TRBV6-3; J gene: TRBJ1-5; CDR3 DNA: TGTGCCAGCAGAGGACAGGGGGATCCCAATCAGCCCCAGCATTTT; CDR3 protein: CASRGQGDPNQPQHF
clone size: many; D gene: .; V gene: TRBV7-9; J gene: TRBJ1-1; CDR3 DNA: TGTGCCAGCAGCTTATTGAGGGGGGCGGTGGAAGCTTTCTTT; CDR3 protein: CASSLLRGAVEAFF
clone size: many; D gene: .; V gene: TRBV9; J gene: TRBJ1-5; CDR3 DNA: TGTGCCAGCAGCACTACACCCTATAGCAATCAGCCCCAGCATTTT; CDR3 protein: CASSTTPYSNQPQHF
clone size: many; D gene: TRBD2; V gene: TRBV20-1; J gene: TRBJ2-3; CDR3 DNA: TGCAGTGCTAGGGATATAGGACTAGCGGGGTTCACAGATACGCAGTATTTT; CDR3 protein: CSARDIGLAGFTDTQYF
clone size: .; D gene: .; V gene: TRBV11-2; J gene: TRBJ2-2; CDR3 DNA: TGTGCCAGCAGCTTAGTGGGACTTGGCGCGAACACCGGGGAGCTGTTTTTT; CDR3 protein: CASSLVGLGANTGELFF
clone size: many; D gene: TRBD2; V gene: TRBV7-2; J gene: TRBJ2-7; CDR3 DNA: TGTGCCAGCAGCTTAGATTCTAGCGGTTACTCCTACGAGCAGTACTTC; CDR3 protein: CASSLDSSGYSYEQYF
clone size: many; D gene: TRBD1; V gene: TRBV12-3/TRBV12-4; J gene: TRBJ1-1; CDR3 DNA: TGTGCCAGCAGTCCATACAGGGGTATGAACACTGAAGCTTTCTTT; CDR3 protein: CASSPYRGMNTEAFF
clone size: .; D gene: .; V gene: TRBV24-1; J gene: TRBJ2-3; CDR3 DNA: TGTACCACCAGCAGTGATACGGGTGCGCAGTATTTT; CDR3 protein: CTTSSDTGAQYF
clone size: many; D gene: .; V gene: TRBV7-8; J gene: TRBJ2-7; CDR3 DNA: TGTGCCAGCAGCGACGATAAGACCGTGACCTACGAGCAGTACTTC; CDR3 protein: CASSDDKTVTYEQYF
clone size: many; D gene: TRBD1; V gene: TRBV11-2; J gene: TRBJ2-2; CDR3 DNA: TGTGCCAGCAGCCCGGACAGGTTGGCGAACACCGGGGAGCTGTTTTTT; CDR3 protein: CASSPDRLANTGELFF
clone size: many; D gene: .; V gene: TRBV7-9; J gene: TRBJ2-1; CDR3 DNA: TGTGCCAGCAGGTGGGGGGTGCGGAATGAGCAGTTCTTC; CDR3 protein: CASRWGVRNEQFF
clone size: many; D gene: .; V gene: TRBV24-1; J gene: TRBJ2-2; CDR3 DNA: TGTGCCACCAGTGACTATGCATACCCGAACACCGGGGAGCTGTTTTTT; CDR3 protein: CATSDYAYPNTGELFF
clone size: many; D gene: TRBD2; V gene: TRBV7-2; J gene: TRBJ2-3; CDR3 DNA: TGTGCCAGCAGCTTAGGAGCGGGGGGCCCGGGGGATACGCAGTATTTT; CDR3 protein: CASSLGAGGPGDTQYF
clone size: .; D gene: .; V gene: TRBV27; J gene: TRBJ1-1; CDR3 DNA: TGTGCCAGCAGCGCGACAAGGAACACTGAAGCTTTCTTT; CDR3 protein: CASSATRNTEAFF
clone size: few; D gene: TRBD2; V gene: TRBV27; J gene: TRBJ2-7; CDR3 DNA: TGTGCCAGCAGCTCCACCCTAGCGGGCTCCTACGAGCAGTACTTC; CDR3 protein: CASSSTLAGSYEQYF
clone size: .; D gene: .; V gene: TRBV7-9; J gene: TRBJ2-3; CDR3 DNA: TGTGCCAGCGGCTTAATGTTCCTCTTAGAGGATTTGCAGTATTTT; CDR3 protein: CASGLMFLLEDLQYF
clone size: few; D gene: .; V gene: TRBV12-3/TRBV12-4; J gene: TRBJ1-2; CDR3 DNA: TGTGCCAGCAGAGAACAATCGGGGCAGGACTATGGCTACACCTTC; CDR3 protein: CASREQSGQDYGYTF
clone size: .; D gene: .; V gene: TRBV11-2; J gene: TRBJ2-5; CDR3 DNA: TGTGCCAGCGGCTCAGATCTCCCCGCGTACATTCAAGAGACCCAGTACTTC; CDR3 protein: CASGSDLPAYIQETQYF
clone size: few; D gene: TRBD2; V gene: TRBV7-2; J gene: TRBJ2-1; CDR3 DNA: TGTGCCAGCAGCTCTTGGGCGGGAGGGGGGTCCTACAATGAGCAGTTCTTC; CDR3 protein: CASSSWAGGGSYNEQFF
clone size: .; D gene: TRBD1; V gene: TRBV19; J gene: TRBJ2-7; CDR3 DNA: TGTGCCAGTAGCCCCGGAGACAGGGGATCCTACGAGCAGTACTTC; CDR3 protein: CASSPGDRGSYEQYF
clone size: many; D gene: TRBD1; V gene: TRBV24-1; J gene: TRBJ2-2; CDR3 DNA: TGTGCCACCAGTGATCGGGGACAGGGGTACACCGGGGAGCTGTTTTTT; CDR3 protein: CATSDRGQGYTGELFF
clone size: few; D gene: .; V gene: TRBV28; J gene: TRBJ2-7; CDR3 DNA: TGTGCCAGCGGGCTGGAGCAGTACTTC; CDR3 protein: CASGLEQYF
clone size: many; D gene: TRBD2; V gene: TRBV11-2; J gene: TRBJ2-7; CDR3 DNA: TGTGCCAGCAGCCTGGGGACTAACTACGAGCAGTACTTC; CDR3 protein: CASSLGTNYEQYF
clone size: few; D gene: .; V gene: TRBV2; J gene: TRBJ1-6; CDR3 DNA: TGTGCCAGCAGTGAACCGCCAGGGAGGAGATCACCCCTCCACTTT; CDR3 protein: CASSEPPGRRSPLHF
clone size: many; D gene: .; V gene: TRBV13; J gene: TRBJ2-3; CDR3 DNA: TGTGCCAGCAGCTCCCGGGACTCTCTGGATACGCAGTATTTT; CDR3 protein: CASSSRDSLDTQYF
clone size: .; D gene: .; V gene: TRBV30; J gene: TRBJ2-7; CDR3 DNA: TGTGCCTTGGAAGAACAGGGCTACGAGCAGTACTTC; CDR3 protein: CALEEQGYEQYF
clone size: many; D gene: TRBD1; V gene: TRBV23-1; J gene: TRBJ2-1; CDR3 DNA: TGCGCCAGCAGTCAATCGGGCAGGGGGCTAAATGAGCAGTTCTTC; CDR3 protein: CASSQSGRGLNEQFF
clone size: many; D gene: TRBD2; V gene: TRBV20-1; J gene: TRBJ2-2; CDR3 DNA: TGCAGTGCTAGAGATCTAGCGGGGGTCACCGGGGAGCTGTTTTTT; CDR3 protein: CSARDLAGVTGELFF
clone size: many; D gene: TRBD1; V gene: TRBV15; J gene: TRBJ1-5; CDR3 DNA: TGTGCCACCAGCAGAGACAAAGGGGACAGGGATAGGTGGCCCCAGCATTTT; CDR3 protein: CATSRDKGDRDRWPQHF
clone size: many; D gene: .; V gene: TRBV29-1; J gene: TRBJ2-5; CDR3 DNA: TGCAGCGTTGAGGAGGCAGGTGGGCAAGAGACCCAGTACTTC; CDR3 protein: CSVEEAGGQETQYF
clone size: .; D gene: .; V gene: TRBV29-1; J gene: TRBJ2-2; CDR3 DNA: TGCAGCGTTGAGTCGGGGATCGACGGGGAGCTGTTTTTT; CDR3 protein: CSVESGIDGELFF
clone size: many; D gene: TRBD1; V gene: TRBV3-1; J gene: TRBJ1-1; CDR3 DNA: TGTGCCAGCAGCCCGTTCGGAGGGGGCCGGAACACTGAAGCTTTCTTT; CDR3 protein: CASSPFGGGRNTEAFF
clone size: .; D gene: .; V gene: TRBV2; J gene: TRBJ1-5; CDR3 DNA: TGTGCCAGCATGAGAGGGGGGTATAGCAATCAGCCCCAGCATTTT; CDR3 protein: CASMRGGYSNQPQHF
clone size: many; D gene: .; V gene: TRBV6-6; J gene: TRBJ2-7; CDR3 DNA: TGTGCCAGCAGTTACTCGGTTGATGACAGGAGGAACTACGAGCAGTACTTC; CDR3 protein: CASSYSVDDRRNYEQYF
clone size: .; D gene: .; V gene: TRBV7-3; J gene: TRBJ2-1; CDR3 DNA: TGTGACAGCAGCTTAATGGCCGATTACAATGAGCAGTTCTTC; CDR3 protein: CDSSLMADYNEQFF
clone size: many; D gene: TRBD1; V gene: TRBV6-2/TRBV6-3; J gene: TRBJ2-5; CDR3 DNA: TGTGCCAGCAGTTACTCGACCGGACAGGGCCAAGAGACCCAGTACTTC; CDR3 protein: CASSYSTGQGQETQYF
clone size: many; D gene: TRBD2; V gene: TRBV9; J gene: TRBJ2-5; CDR3 DNA: TGTGCCAGCAGCGTAGTTATCCTAGCGGGAGAAGCCCAGTACTTC; CDR3 protein: CASSVVILAGEAQYF
clone size: many; D gene: .; V gene: TRBV6-2/TRBV6-3; J gene: TRBJ2-3; CDR3 DNA: TGTGCCAGCAGCCCCAACTCAGATACGCAGTATTTT; CDR3 protein: CASSPNSDTQYF
clone size: few; D gene: TRBD2; V gene: TRBV27; J gene: TRBJ2-3; CDR3 DNA: TGTGCCAGCAGCTTTATCCCCTTTTCGCTAGCGGGAGATACGCAGTATTTT; CDR3 protein: CASSFIPFSLAGDTQYF
clone size: .; D gene: .; V gene: TRBV20-1; J gene: TRBJ2-5; CDR3 DNA: TGCAGTGCTTCGGACTACTACCAAGAGGCCCAGTACTTC; CDR3 protein: CSASDYYQEAQYF
clone size: few; D gene: .; V gene: TRBV19; J gene: TRBJ2-6; CDR3 DNA: TGTGCCAGTAGTATTCTTAGCCTAACTGGGGCCAACGTCCTGACTTTC; CDR3 protein: CASSILSLTGANVLTF
clone size: few; D gene: .; V gene: TRBV9; J gene: TRBJ2-7; CDR3 DNA: TGTGCCAGCAGCAAAGATGGGGGGTTGTACGAGCAGTACTTC; CDR3 protein: CASSKDGGLYEQYF
clone size: few; D gene: TRBD1; V gene: TRBV28; J gene: TRBJ2-5; CDR3 DNA: TGTGCCAGCAGTCGGACAGGGGGTAACTTGAAGACCCAGTACTTC; CDR3 protein: CASSRTGGNLKTQYF
clone size: .; D gene: TRBD2; V gene: TRBV11-2; J gene: TRBJ2-1; CDR3 DNA: TGTGCCAGCAGCTTCCCCAGGGTAGCGGGGACCCCGGGGGATGAGCAGTTCTTC; CDR3 protein: CASSFPRVAGTPGDEQFF
clone size: many; D gene: .; V gene: TRBV13; J gene: TRBJ2-3; CDR3 DNA: TGTGCCAGCAGCTTACGGCGGGCGGTGGTTAGCACAGATACGCAGTATTTT; CDR3 protein: CASSLRRAVVSTDTQYF
clone size: many; D gene: .; V gene: TRBV12-3/TRBV12-4; J gene: TRBJ2-1; CDR3 DNA: TGTGCCAGCAGTTTAGTTTCAGGGGCTGGGGACAATGAGCAGTTCTTC; CDR3 protein: CASSLVSGAGDNEQFF
clone size: many; D gene: TRBD1; V gene: TRBV2; J gene: TRBJ1-1; CDR3 DNA: TGTGCCAGCAGTGAAGAGGACAGGGGTCTGGGCACTGAAGTTTTCTTT; CDR3 protein: CASSEEDRGLGTEVFF
clone size: few; D gene: TRBD1; V gene: TRBV7-9; J gene: TRBJ2-7; CDR3 DNA: TGTGCCAGCAGCTTAGATTTGAACAGGGGCTACGAGCAGTACTTC; CDR3 protein: CASSLDLNRGYEQYF